These 32 T cell receptor beta chains came from one sample sequenced in a study of blood T cell repertoires in COVID-19. Here immunoSEQ multiplex PCR was the method, and the copy in TCRdb shows in-frame clones only, minus some. The sample lists about half a million clones, over 75% seen once, with roughly 3.1% in the top ten. Source material: peripheral blood. All receptors derive from a human donor in a cohort sampled during active COVID-19.

The J gene is TRBJ2-7, the V gene TRBV19, with 8 nucleotides matching TRBD1. Trimming removed 4 bases from V and 5 bases from J; junction bases left unmatched: 10. Germline CDR1 and CDR2: LNHDA and SQIVND (reference sequence). This CDR3 is 15 amino acids long. The CDR3 DNA sequence: TGTGCCAGTAGTACCCTGGGGACAGGAACGAACGAGCAGTACTTC. Protein sequence: CASSTLGTGTNEQYF.

The rearrangement uses TRBV5-1 and TRBJ1-5; D is possibly TRBD1 (5 bases). Germline loops: CDR1 SGHRS, CDR2 YFSETQ. This CDR3 has 14 amino acids. V lost 1 base to trimming and J lost 3 bases, with 8 bases between them. CDR3 in amino acids: CASSLHRINQPQHF. The CDR3, as DNA: TGCGCCAGCAGCTTGCACAGGATCAATCAGCCCCAGCATTTT.

This sequence joins TRBV30 and TRBJ2-5, with 8 bases matching TRBD2. The CDR3 consists of 17 residues. Germline V gives CDR1 GTSNPN, CDR2 SVGIG (reference sequence). V gave up 2 bases and J gave up 6 bases; unmatched junction bases: 17. The CDR3 nucleotides are TGTGCCTGGAGTAGGGGCTTGTCGCGGGAGGCGGGTCAGACCCAGTACTTC. It translates to CAWSRGLSREAGQTQYF.

The chain uses TRBV7-2 and TRBJ1-1, with 7 bases aligning to TRBD1. Germline V gene lookup returns CDR1 SGHTA and CDR2 FQGNSA. V was clipped by 3 bases and J by 4 bases; unmatched bases: 5. CDR3 size: 14 residues. The CDR3 bases are TGTGCCAGCAGCTTTAATTCAGGGGGCACTGAAGCTTTCTTT. This encodes CASSFNSGGTEAFF.

The V call is TRBV6-5, the J call TRBJ2-3; the D is unclear. Trimming cost V 0 bases and J 1 base, with 5 bases left between them. This CDR3 contains 14 residues. Germline lookup yields CDR1 MNHEY and CDR2 SVGAGI. CDR3 amino acids: CASSYSTGTDTQYF. In DNA form, the CDR3 reads TGTGCCAGCAGTTACTCGACTGGCACAGATACGCAGTATTTT.

The chain is built from TRBV12-3 or TRBV12-4 and TRBJ1-5; 9 bases are shared with TRBD1. CDR3 length: 13 amino acids. The J segment lost 10 bases and the V segment lost 6 bases, leaving 7 bases of the junction unmatched. The CDR3 sequence is CASRRQGVGPQHF. Here the CDR3 DNA reads TGTGCCAGCAGAAGACAGGGGGTTGGACCCCAGCATTTT.

The J gene is TRBJ2-4, the V gene TRBV15; D gene uncertain. V was shortened by 0 bases and J by 7 bases, with 13 bases between the two germline ends. The CDR3 has 15 residues. Germline CDR1 and CDR2: LNHNV and YYDKDF (reference sequence). CDR3 coding DNA: TGTGCCACCAGCAGAGATGAACTCTTCGGGAACATTCAGTACTTC. Its protein product is CATSRDELFGNIQYF.

The V gene is TRBV10-3, the J gene TRBJ2-3; TRBD2 might be the D (5 bases). Trimming took 11 bases from V and 2 from J, leaving 17 bases between them. Germline CDR1 and CDR2: ENHRY and SYGVKD. The CDR3 runs 14 residues. The DNA of the CDR3 is TGTGCCTCACGAAGAGAGCGGACCACAGATACGCAGTATTTT. It encodes CASRRERTTDTQYF.

Here the CDR3 DNA reads TGTGCCAGCAAATTCAACAGGGGGTCCAATCAGCCCCAGCATTTT. As protein: CASKFNRGSNQPQHF. The V and J genes are TRBV16 and TRBJ1-5, with 8 bases lining up with TRBD1. V dropped 7 bases and J dropped 3; count of bases not matched to a gene: 8. The CDR3 loop spans 15 amino acids. Germline lookup yields CDR1 KGHSY and CDR2 FQNENV.

The rearrangement uses TRBV28 and TRBJ1-1; 8 positions match TRBD1. V gave up 1 base and J gave up 5 bases; unmatched junction bases: 3. Germline CDR1 reads MDHEN; CDR2 reads SYDVKM. The CDR3 consists of 14 residues. CDR3 bases: TGTGCCAGCAGTTTATCGGACAGGGCAACTGAAGCTTTCTTT. Residues: CASSLSDRATEAFF.

V gene TRBV9 combines with J gene TRBJ2-1; possibly TRBD2 for D (6 bases). In germline, CDR1 is SGDLS, CDR2 YYNGEE. Trimming stripped 5 bases from V and 0 bases from J, with 12 bases between. CDR3 length: 15 amino acids. The CDR3 reads CASSSGLSSYNEQFF. The CDR3 nucleotides are TGTGCCAGCAGTAGCGGCCTTAGCTCCTACAATGAGCAGTTCTTC. The whole variable domain, remainder taken from reference TRBV9 and TRBJ2-1, is DSGVTQTPKHLITATGQRVTLRCSPRSGDLSVYWYQQSLDQGLQFLIQYYNGEERAKGNILERFSAQQFPDLHSELNLSSLELGDSALYFCASSSGLSSYNEQFFGPGTRLTVL.

This rearrangement joins TRBV29-1 to TRBJ2-5; 7 bases agree with TRBD1. Trimming cost V 3 bases and J 4 bases; bases outside gene matches: 8. This CDR3 has 14 residues. The germline gives CDR1 SQVTM, CDR2 ANQGSEA. For the CDR3, the DNA is TGCAGCGTTGAGTCGAAGGACAGGCTAGAGACCCAGTACTTC. It yields the protein CSVESKDRLETQYF. The complete variable domain, with remaining parts taken from reference TRBV29-1 and TRBJ2-5, reads SAVISQKPSRDICQRGTSLTIQCQVDSQVTMMFWYRQQPGQSLTLIATANQGSEATYESGFVIDKFPISRPNLTFSTLTVSNMSPEDSSIYLCSVESKDRLETQYFGPGTRLLVL.

This chain joins TRBV5-5 and TRBJ2-3; D gene uncertain. The germline gives CDR1 SGHKS, CDR2 YYEKEE (reference sequence). This CDR3 has 13 amino acids. With 1 base removed from V and 6 bases from J, the gap between germline ends came to 9 bases. CDR3 sequence: CASSLLPEDTQYF. In DNA, the CDR3 is TGTGCCAGCAGCTTGCTCCCGGAGGATACGCAGTATTTT.

J is TRBJ2-7 and V is TRBV6-1; unclear D gene. This CDR3 comprises 15 residues. The V gene's germline CDR1 is MNHNS and CDR2 SASEGT. Trimming removed 0 bases from V and 4 bases from J, with 13 bases in between. CDR3 DNA sequence: TGTGCCAGCAGTGAAGCGCTCCAGACTGAATACGAGCAGTACTTC. Translating it yields CASSEALQTEYEQYF.

J is TRBJ1-1 and V is TRBV14, with 7 bases that match TRBD1. The V gene end was trimmed by 4 bases and the J gene end by 1 base; junction bases not matched to a gene: 6. CDR3 length: 15 amino acids. The germline V gene encodes CDR1 SGHDN and CDR2 FVKESK. CDR3 DNA sequence: TGTGCCAGCAGCCCCTACAGGGGATCGAACACTGAAGCTTTCTTT. Translating gives CASSPYRGSNTEAFF.

The V gene is TRBV5-1, the J gene TRBJ2-2; D uncertain. This CDR3 region has 16 residues. Germline lookup yields CDR1 SGHRS and CDR2 YFSETQ. V was cut by 2 bases and J by 1 base, with 12 bases left in between. The CDR3 region is CASSFPQILNTGELFF. For the CDR3, the DNA is TGCGCCAGCAGCTTTCCACAGATACTGAACACCGGGGAGCTGTTTTTT.

The rearrangement joins TRBV2 to TRBJ2-5; D is uncertain. The CDR3 contains 12 residues. The germline CDR1 and CDR2 sequences are SNHLY and FYNNEI. Trimming cost V 5 bases and J 5 bases, with 9 bases left between them. The CDR3 nucleotides are TGTGCCAGCAGTTCGTTGAGGGAGACCCAGTACTTC. Its translation: CASSSLRETQYF.

This clone has a single count. This sequence joins TRBV7-6 and TRBJ2-2, with 12 positions matching TRBD2. CDR1 and CDR2 from the germline V gene are SGHVS and FNYEAQ. The CDR3 loop spans 16 amino acids. Trimming took 4 bases from V and 7 from J; bases not matched to a gene: 7. CDR3 residues: CASSSGLAGSDGELFF. The DNA for the CDR3 is TGTGCCAGCAGCTCCGGACTAGCGGGAAGCGACGGGGAGCTGTTTTTT.

The chain couples TRBV19 to TRBJ1-6; a possible D gene is TRBD1 (6 bases). The CDR3 consists of 14 residues. Between the trimmed V and J ends, which lost 5 bases and 4 bases, there was a span of 9 bases. From germline, CDR1 is LNHDA and CDR2 SQIVND (reference sequence). CDR3 protein: CASSLQGYNSPLHF. The CDR3 DNA reads as TGTGCCAGTAGTCTTCAGGGGTATAATTCACCCCTCCACTTT.

The chain uses TRBV10-2 and TRBJ1-4; D not resolved. This CDR3 spans 13 amino acids. Per germline, CDR1 WSHSY and CDR2 SAAADI. The V end was cut by 3 bases, the J end by 5 bases, with 7 bases between. DNA for the CDR3: TGCGCCAGCAGTGATCCCCCAAATGAAAAACTGTTTTTT. This sequence encodes CASSDPPNEKLFF.

V is TRBV7-9 and J is TRBJ2-5; D not certain. The CDR3 consists of 12 residues. Deletions cut 6 bases from V and 13 bases from J, with 18 bases between. Looked up from germline, CDR1 is SEHNR and CDR2 is FQNEAQ (reference sequence). CDR3 region: CASSPPQFPLYF. For the CDR3, the DNA is TGTGCCAGCAGTCCCCCGCAGTTCCCCCTGTACTTC.

The chain combines TRBV5-1 with TRBJ1-4; weak D call: TRBD1 (5 bases). Trimming shortened V by 0 bases and J by 10 bases, and 22 bases separated the two germline ends. This CDR3 has 17 residues. The germline V gene encodes CDR1 SGHRS and CDR2 YFSETQ. The CDR3 reads CASSLGGTGPADGKLFF. As DNA, the CDR3 is TGCGCCAGCAGCTTGGGGGGAACAGGACCCGCTGACGGAAAACTGTTTTTT.

The V gene is TRBV29-1, the J gene TRBJ1-2; D unresolved. Trimming took 1 base from V and 3 from J, leaving 9 bases between them. Germline lookup yields CDR1 SQVTM and CDR2 ANQGSEA. The CDR3 loop spans 13 amino acids. CDR3 sequence reads: CSVEGHSYYGYTF. The CDR3 DNA reads TGCAGCGTTGAAGGGCACAGCTACTATGGCTACACCTTC. The full variable domain, in which reference TRBV29-1 and TRBJ1-2 provide the parts outside the CDR3, is SAVISQKPSRDICQRGTSLTIQCQVDSQVTMMFWYRQQPGQSLTLIATANQGSEATYESGFVIDKFPISRPNLTFSTLTVSNMSPEDSSIYLCSVEGHSYYGYTFGSGTRLTVV.

V is TRBV28 and J is TRBJ2-1; 14 bases agree with TRBD2. CDR1 and CDR2 from the germline V gene are MDHEN and SYDVKM. The CDR3 is made up of 19 amino acids. J was trimmed by 4 bases and V by 6 bases; bases with no gene match: 14. DNA for the CDR3: TGTGCCAGCAGCCCACAAACCGGGACTAGCGGGAGCTTGTACAATGAGCAGTTCTTC. It yields the protein CASSPQTGTSGSLYNEQFF.

The V and J genes are TRBV5-5 and TRBJ1-1; 9 bases align to TRBD1. V was clipped by 0 bases and J by 7 bases; unmatched bases: 7. This CDR3 region has 15 residues. Germline V gene data show CDR1 as SGHKS and CDR2 as YYEKEE (reference sequence). Written as DNA, the CDR3 is TGTGCCAGCAGCTTGGAACAGGGGGCGATCAGTGAAGCTTTCTTT. This gives the protein CASSLEQGAISEAFF.

The chain links TRBV6-5 to TRBJ2-2, with D unresolved. This CDR3 spans 12 amino acids. Trimming took off 4 bases at V and 7 bases at J, with 7 bases between the two ends. Germline assignment: CDR1 MNHEY and CDR2 SVGAGI. The CDR3 spells CASSSVGGELFF. CDR3 in DNA: TGTGCCAGCAGTTCAGTTGGCGGGGAGCTGTTTTTT.

The J gene is TRBJ2-2, the V gene TRBV6-5; the D is unclear. Germline V gene sequence: CDR1 MNHEY, CDR2 SVGAGI. V lost 4 bases, J lost 2 bases, and 11 bases lay in between. The CDR3 length is 15 residues. The CDR3 reads CASSFDGDNTGELFF. The CDR3 DNA sequence: TGTGCCAGCAGTTTCGACGGAGACAACACCGGGGAGCTGTTTTTT.

The V and J genes are TRBV9 and TRBJ2-3, with 8 bases identical to TRBD2. This CDR3 has 17 amino acids. V was clipped by 0 bases and J by 1 base; unmatched bases: 7. Germline assignment: CDR1 SGDLS and CDR2 YYNGEE. CDR3 DNA sequence: TGTGCCAGCAGCGTAGGCCTCTCGCGGGGGGGCACAGATACGCAGTATTTT. Protein sequence: CASSVGLSRGGTDTQYF.

The chain uses TRBV6-2 or TRBV6-3 and TRBJ1-1; the D is unclear. V lost 3 bases to trimming and J lost 4 bases, with 9 bases between them. The CDR3 has 13 residues. The germline CDR1 and CDR2 sequences are MNHEY and SVGEGT. The chain's CDR3 is CASSYGQSTEAFF. The CDR3 DNA follows: TGTGCCAGCAGTTATGGCCAATCCACTGAAGCTTTCTTT.

V gene TRBV24-1 combines with J gene TRBJ2-1; 8 nucleotides agree with TRBD1. The CDR3 consists of 16 residues. Germline V gives CDR1 KGHDR, CDR2 SFDVKD. The junction had 7 bases not matched to a gene; V was cut back by 3 bases and J by 4 bases. The CDR3 here is CATSDLDRGSYNEQFF. The CDR3 DNA follows: TGTGCCACCAGTGATCTCGACAGGGGTAGTTACAATGAGCAGTTCTTC.

This clone has just a few counts. V gene TRBV30 combines with J gene TRBJ2-1; tentative D call: TRBD2 (5 bases). Germline lookup yields CDR1 GTSNPN and CDR2 SVGIG (reference sequence). CDR3 length equals 17 residues. V lost 3 bases to trimming and J lost 2 bases, with 20 bases between them. The CDR3 reads CAWSQEGSRTPYNEQFF. The DNA of the CDR3 is TGTGCCTGGAGCCAAGAGGGAAGTAGAACACCCTACAATGAGCAGTTCTTC.

V usage is TRBV19 and J usage is TRBJ2-3; 11 positions match TRBD2. Per the germline V gene, CDR1 is LNHDA and CDR2 is SQIVND (reference sequence). This CDR3 is 16 amino acids long. V lost 7 bases, J lost 2 bases, and 8 bases stayed unmatched. CDR3 nucleotide sequence: TGTGCCAGTACCCTCGGGACTAGCGGCCACACAGATACGCAGTATTTT. Translation gives CASTLGTSGHTDTQYF.